This TCR beta chain was recorded in a study of T cell responses to AZD1222 COVID-19 vaccine. Clones were sequenced by immunoSEQ multiplex PCR, and TCRdb holds only the in-frame ones, with some missing. The sample yields roughly 160,000 clones, about 89% seen once. Study-wide findings and caveats: Females made up more of the donors, who were largely white British, and clonal diversity may have come out too low. Researchers report vaccine-associated CD4 TCRs spanning spike, with dominance at 160-218 and 743-854. Unmutated variant regions reportedly attract nearly half of all spike-specific TCRs.

V shed 6 bases and J shed 2 bases, with 11 bases lying between them. Germline values: CDR1 MNHEY, CDR2 SVGAGI. CDR3 size: 13 residues. Regarding this clone: The antigen is not known.

The chain employs TRBV6-5 and TRBJ2-7; TRBD1 might be the D (6 bases). The source is an adult in good health. The specimen comprised peripheral blood, sampled on day 0 of AZD1222 vaccination. In DNA form, the CDR3 reads TGTGCCAGCAGACGACAGGCCACCTACGAGCAGTACTTC. It encodes CASRRQATYEQYF.